Listed below are T cell receptor beta chains from one sample, sequenced in a study of blood T cell repertoires in COVID-19. Sequencing was performed with immunoSEQ multiplex PCR; in TCRdb, only in-frame clones are kept and a portion is missing. Altogether approximately 150,000 clones are present, 80% to 90% being singletons, with the ten largest covering 13%. Specimen: peripheral blood. The receptors derive from a young man with COVID-19, enrolled during active disease. Both conserved end residues are part of each CDR3. The D gene is left open where the match is weak. Size values are once, few and many counts, or a class for expanded clones, and some rows have none.

clone_size j_call d_call v_call cdr3_nt cdr3_aa
NA TRBJ2-5 TRBD2 TRBV28 TGTGCCAGCAGACCTCTAGCGGCCAGTGAGACCCAGTACTTC CASRPLAASETQYF
NA TRBJ2-5 TRBD2 TRBV7-8 TGTGCCAGCAGCACCCTAGCGGGAGCGGAGACCCAGTACTTC CASSTLAGAETQYF
NA TRBJ2-3 NA TRBV6-2/TRBV6-3 TGTGCCAGCAGTTACGGCGTTCTAGCGAGAACAGATACGCAGTATTTT CASSYGVLARTDTQYF
NA TRBJ1-6 NA TRBV28 TGTGCCAGCGGCACTTCGACAGGACCAGTGATTAATTCACCCCTCCACTTT CASGTSTGPVINSPLHF
NA TRBJ2-7 TRBD1 TRBV14 TGTGCCAGCAGCCAAATACAGGGGGCTGGCGAGCAGTACTTC CASSQIQGAGEQYF
NA TRBJ2-2 NA TRBV6-6 TGTGCCAGCAGTTACCCGGACATCAGGGAGCTGTTTTTT CASSYPDIRELFF
NA TRBJ2-1 TRBD2 TRBV20-1 TGCAGTGCTAGTTGGGCTAGCGGGAGGTCGAATGAGCAGTTCTTC CSASWASGRSNEQFF
NA TRBJ1-1 NA TRBV6-5 TGTGCCAGCGTGTCCCCGGGGGGCGGCCGAAGAGCTTTCTTT CASVSPGGGRRAFF
NA TRBJ2-5 NA TRBV21-1 TGTGCCAGCAGCACCGCAGGGGGCGTAGAGACCCAGTACTTC CASSTAGGVETQYF
NA TRBJ1-4 NA TRBV19 TGTGCCAGTAGTACAACCAGATCAACTAATGAAAAACTGCTTTTT CASSTTRSTNEKLLF
NA TRBJ2-1 TRBD1 TRBV15 TGTGCCACCAGCAGAGGGGACAGGGTTTACAATGAGCAGTTCTTC CATSRGDRVYNEQFF
few TRBJ1-5 NA TRBV19 TGTGCCAGTAGTAGCGGGCGACACGAGGAGCCCCAGCATTTT CASSSGRHEEPQHF
NA TRBJ2-1 TRBD2 TRBV7-9 TGTGCCAGCAGCTCCCGGTTAGCGGGAGGGTTGGACAATGAGCAGTTCTTC CASSSRLAGGLDNEQFF
NA TRBJ2-5 NA TRBV11-2 TGTGCCAGCAGCTTGGGGGGGCGAGAGACCCAGTACTTC CASSLGGRETQYF
NA TRBJ2-6 NA TRBV4-3 TGCGCCAGCAGCCAAGATGGAGGGACTGGGGCCAACGTCCTGACTTTC CASSQDGGTGANVLTF
once TRBJ2-5 NA TRBV6-5 TGTGCCAGCAGCCCGGACAGTCAAGAGACCCAGTACTTC CASSPDSQETQYF
NA TRBJ1-4 NA TRBV9 TGTGCCAGCAGCGTAGGGACAAGAAATGAAAAACTGTTTTTT CASSVGTRNEKLFF
NA TRBJ2-7 TRBD1 TRBV12-3/TRBV12-4 TGTGCCAGCAGTATCGGACAGGGAGTGAAGCAGTACTTC CASSIGQGVKQYF
NA TRBJ1-2 NA TRBV5-1 TGCGCCAGCAGCTTGGACAGGGAGGGCTATGGCTACACCTTC CASSLDREGYGYTF
few TRBJ2-2 NA TRBV5-4 TGTGCCAGCAGCTTGTTCAGGATGAACACCGGGGAGCTGTTTTTT CASSLFRMNTGELFF
NA TRBJ2-7 TRBD1 TRBV6-5 TGTGCCAGCTCCGGGACAGGGATCGACGAGCAGTACTTC CASSGTGIDEQYF
NA TRBJ2-1 TRBD1 TRBV7-2 TGTGCCAGCAGCCGTCCGGGACAGGGGAACAATGAGCAGTTCTTC CASSRPGQGNNEQFF
NA TRBJ2-1 NA TRBV7-9 TGTGCCAGCAGCTTAGTCGGGGGAGGCCCCTACAATGAGCAGTTCTTC CASSLVGGGPYNEQFF
once TRBJ1-1 NA TRBV6-6 TGTGCCAGCAGTTACCCAGGGGAAACCAGTGAAGCTTTCTTT CASSYPGETSEAFF
NA TRBJ2-5 TRBD2 TRBV7-3 TGTGCCAGCACCCCGACGGGAGGCCTCCAAGAGACCCAGTACTTC CASTPTGGLQETQYF
NA TRBJ2-1 NA TRBV9 TGTGCCAGCAGCCCCTGGGGCCAGCCGGGCGATGAGCAGTTCTTC CASSPWGQPGDEQFF
NA TRBJ2-1 TRBD2 TRBV7-2 TGTGCCAGCAGGTTAGCGGGAGAATACAATGAGCAGTTCTTC CASRLAGEYNEQFF
NA TRBJ2-4 TRBD2 TRBV28 TGTGCCAGCAGCGTAACCGGGACTAGAGTTCAGTACTTC CASSVTGTRVQYF
few TRBJ2-2 TRBD2 TRBV7-9 TGTGCCAGCGGGAGGGCGCTGAACACCGGGGAGCTGTTTTTT CASGRALNTGELFF
NA TRBJ2-3 NA TRBV6-5 TGTGCCAGCAGTTACAATCTCGCAGATACGCAGTATTTT CASSYNLADTQYF
NA TRBJ2-7 NA TRBV28 TGTGCCAGCAGTTTAACCCCCCTCGACAGATACTCCTACGAGCAGTACTTC CASSLTPLDRYSYEQYF
NA TRBJ2-1 TRBD2 TRBV28 TGTGCCAGCAGTTTATTGTCTAGCGGCCCCTCAGGTGAGCAGTTCTTC CASSLLSSGPSGEQFF